The 29 T cell receptor beta chains given below trace back to one sample, sequenced in a study of Ad26.COV2.S vaccination and SARS-CoV-2 variants. The treatment is: roughly 19 received Ad26.COV2.S at low or high dose, single or two shots; 5 received placebo; per-sample allocation not given. Collection of the samples took place on day 63 after the first injection of vaccine or placebo. Profiled with immunoSEQ multiplex PCR; TCRdb holds only in-frame clones, not every one. Among some 390,000 clones listed, about 91% were seen once. The starting material was peripheral blood, obtained in a trial of Ad26.COV2.S vaccine versus placebo. These receptor sequences come from a person between 18 and 65 years old who received the Ad26.COV2.S COVID-19 vaccine or a placebo.

The rearrangement links TRBV6-6 to TRBJ2-2; 8 bases fit TRBD2. CDR3 length: 16 residues. CDR1 is MNHNY and CDR2 is SVGAGI in the germline V gene (reference sequence). V lost 4 bases to trimming and J lost 0 bases; unmatched junction nucleotides: 4. This CDR3 reads CASSFLAGPNTGELFF. CDR3 coding DNA: TGTGCCAGCAGTTTCTTAGCGGGACCGAACACCGGGGAGCTGTTTTTT.

V gene TRBV28 combines with J gene TRBJ1-4, with D hard to call. V lost 5 bases to trimming and J lost 8 bases, with 9 bases between them. Germline loops: CDR1 MDHEN, CDR2 SYDVKM. There are 12 residues in the CDR3. This CDR3 reads CASSTPLEKLFF. CDR3 bases: TGTGCCAGCAGTACCCCCTTGGAAAAACTGTTTTTT.

This chain joins TRBV28 and TRBJ2-7; the D gene could be TRBD1 or TRBD2 (5 bases each). Deletions cut 7 bases from V and 3 bases from J, with 19 bases between. Per germline, CDR1 MDHEN and CDR2 SYDVKM. There are 15 residues in the CDR3. Written as DNA, the CDR3 is TGTGCCAGCAAGCAGGGATTGGACTCGAACTACGAGCAGTACTTC. Amino acids: CASKQGLDSNYEQYF.

The chain joins TRBV6-1 to TRBJ1-5; no firm D call. Germline V gives CDR1 MNHNS, CDR2 SASEGT. Trimming left V 4 bases short and J 6 bases short, with 19 bases between. The length of the CDR3 is 16 residues. This CDR3 is CASSASLLVLPQPQHF. DNA for the CDR3: TGTGCCAGCAGTGCAAGTCTACTCGTCTTGCCTCAGCCCCAGCATTTT.

This chain uses TRBV7-2 with TRBJ2-7; D not resolved. There are 12 residues in the CDR3. In germline, CDR1 is SGHTA, CDR2 FQGNSA. V lost 1 base and J 2 bases, leaving 3 bases between the germline ends. The CDR3 sequence is CASSLVAYEQYF. As DNA, the CDR3 is TGTGCCAGCAGCTTAGTCGCCTACGAGCAGTACTTC.

The chain's CDR3 is CASSLNPRTQETQYF. DNA of the CDR3: TGCGCCAGCAGCCTGAACCCTAGGACCCAAGAGACCCAGTACTTC. V gene TRBV4-1 combines with J gene TRBJ2-5; the D is unclear. V lost 4 bases to trimming and J lost 1 base, with 13 bases between them. This CDR3 is built from 15 residues. The V gene's germline CDR1 is MGHRA and CDR2 YSYEKL.

This clone has just one count. This chain uses TRBV6-6 with TRBJ2-7, with D tentatively TRBD1 or TRBD2 (5 bases each). This CDR3 region has 14 residues. The germline V and J ends were trimmed by 3 bases and 5 bases, with 14 bases remaining between them. Germline V lookup: CDR1 MNHNY, CDR2 SVGAGI (reference sequence). Written as DNA, the CDR3 is TGTGCCAGCAGTTATTTCGGGGACGAGGACGAGCAGTACTTC. Its protein product is CASSYFGDEDEQYF.

The rearrangement links TRBV5-1 to TRBJ2-7; the match to TRBD2 covers 10 bases. V lost 0 bases, J lost 4 bases, and 1 base stayed unmatched. The CDR3 covers 14 residues. CDR1 is SGHRS, CDR2 YFSETQ, per germline. CDR3 residues: CASSLGTSGYEQYF. CDR3 sequence (DNA): TGCGCCAGCAGCTTGGGGACTAGCGGATACGAGCAGTACTTC.

The chain has TRBV2 and TRBJ2-1, with 7 bases fitting TRBD1. Germline-derived CDR1 and CDR2 are SNHLY and FYNNEI. The J segment lost 6 bases and the V segment lost 6 bases, leaving 14 bases of the junction unmatched. The CDR3 consists of 16 residues. The CDR3 nucleotides are TGTGCCAGCAGGGGGCGAGCAGGGGGTAAGGTCAATGAGCAGTTCTTC. It codes for CASRGRAGGKVNEQFF.

This chain connects TRBV25-1 to TRBJ1-5, with TRBD1 matching over 9 bases. This CDR3 is 16 amino acids long. V lost 3 bases, J lost 2 bases, and 5 bases stayed unmatched. Germline loops: CDR1 MGHDK, CDR2 SYGVNS. The CDR3 coding sequence is TGTGCCAGCAGTGACCGCCGGACAGGGGGCAATCAGCCCCAGCATTTT. It translates to CASSDRRTGGNQPQHF. Supplemented by reference TRBV25-1 and TRBJ1-5, the full variable domain reads EADIYQTPRYLVIGTGKKITLECSQTMGHDKMYWYQQDPGMELHLIHYSYGVNSTEKGDLSSESTVSRIRTEHFPLTLESARPSHTSQYLCASSDRRTGGNQPQHFGDGTRLSIL.

This rearrangement joins TRBV20-1 to TRBJ1-1; no firm D call. Germline values: CDR1 DFQATT, CDR2 SNEGSKA (reference sequence). This CDR3 is built from 11 residues. V gave up 0 bases and J gave up 8 bases, with 7 bases separating them. CDR3 sequence (DNA): TGCAGTGCTAGAGATCGGCGGGAAGCTTTCTTT. Its translation: CSARDRREAFF.

The V call is TRBV28, the J call TRBJ2-5; 12 bases are a match to TRBD1. The CDR3 runs 15 residues. Germline values: CDR1 MDHEN, CDR2 SYDVKM. V was pared by 5 bases and J by 4 bases, with 5 bases of the junction left unmatched. The CDR3 spells CASSVPGQGAETQYF. Written as DNA, the CDR3 is TGTGCCAGCAGTGTTCCGGGACAGGGGGCAGAGACCCAGTACTTC.

The chain employs TRBV6-5 and TRBJ1-2, with 8 positions matching TRBD1. The V segment lost 0 bases and the J segment 4 bases; nucleotides outside the gene matches: 7. Germline V gene sequence: CDR1 MNHEY, CDR2 SVGAGI. The length of the CDR3 is 16 residues. The CDR3 loop reads CASSYSNDRGVYGYTF. CDR3 nucleotide sequence: TGTGCCAGCAGTTACTCGAATGACAGGGGAGTCTATGGCTACACCTTC.

The chain uses TRBV27 and TRBJ2-5; TRBD2 matches 9 bases. This CDR3 is 16 amino acids long. V shed 5 bases, J shed 0 bases, and the junction held 7 bases outside the gene matches. The germline V gene has CDR1 MNHEY and CDR2 SMNVEV (reference sequence). The CDR3 reads CASSPQTSGDQETQYF. CDR3 DNA sequence: TGTGCCAGCAGTCCCCAGACTAGCGGTGACCAAGAGACCCAGTACTTC.

This rearrangement joins TRBV6-6 to TRBJ2-1, with TRBD2 as a possible D gene (6 bases). The CDR3 is 16 amino acids. Looked up from germline, CDR1 is MNHNY and CDR2 is SVGAGI (reference sequence). V lost 2 bases and J lost 7, with 18 bases in between. As DNA, the CDR3 is TGTGCCAGCAGTTACCTTAGCGGCATACTTACAAATGAGCAGTTCTTC. Its translation is CASSYLSGILTNEQFF.

The chain joins TRBV28 to TRBJ2-3; D perhaps matches TRBD1 (5 bases). There are 13 residues in the CDR3. The V gene's germline CDR1 is MDHEN and CDR2 SYDVKM. Trimming removed 6 bases at V and 1 base at J, with 8 bases between. CDR3 sequence (DNA): TGTGCCAGCAGCTTCAGGGGCACAGATACGCAGTATTTT. Protein product: CASSFRGTDTQYF. The full variable domain, in which reference TRBV28 and TRBJ2-3 provide the parts outside the CDR3, is DVKVTQSSRYLVKRTGEKVFLECVQDMDHENMFWYRQDPGLGLRLIYFSYDVKMKEKGDIPEGYSVSREKKERFSLILESASTNQTSMYLCASSFRGTDTQYFGPGTRLTVL.

This sequence joins TRBV19 and TRBJ2-7; 11 nucleotides match TRBD2. Germline V gene lookup returns CDR1 LNHDA and CDR2 SQIVND (reference sequence). Trimming removed 4 bases from V and 4 bases from J; junction bases left unmatched: 6. The CDR3 is 15 residues long. The CDR3 DNA follows: TGTGCCAGTAGTACCCTAGCGGGAGGTATGTACGAGCAGTACTTC. It translates to CASSTLAGGMYEQYF.

The chain uses TRBV10-1 and TRBJ2-6, with 8 bases identical to TRBD1. Trimming cost V 5 bases and J 3 bases; bases outside gene matches: 3. The CDR3 runs to 15 residues. Looked up from germline, CDR1 is WNHNN and CDR2 is SYGVQD (reference sequence). CDR3 sequence reads: CASSPQGDGANVLTF. CDR3 nucleotide sequence: TGCGCCAGCAGTCCACAGGGGGATGGGGCCAACGTCCTGACTTTC.

The chain uses TRBV4-2 and TRBJ1-1; TRBD1 might be the D (5 bases). The germline V gene has CDR1 LGHNA and CDR2 YNFKEQ. The CDR3 extends over 14 amino acids. V lost 1 base, J lost 6 bases, and 12 bases lay in between. The CDR3 sequence: CASSQGAGSAEAFF. CDR3 nucleotide sequence: TGTGCCAGCAGCCAAGGAGCAGGGAGCGCTGAAGCTTTCTTT.

Only one count was recorded for this clone. This chain links TRBV6-5 with TRBJ2-2, with D maybe TRBD1 (6 bases). The V gene lost 7 bases and the J gene lost 3 bases, with 9 bases spanning the gap. The CDR3 spans 13 residues. CDR1 is MNHEY, CDR2 SVGAGI, per germline. The CDR3 nucleotides are TGTGCCAGCACAGGGGCGGACACCGGGGAGCTGTTTTTT. Translating it yields CASTGADTGELFF.

The chain employs TRBV18 and TRBJ2-2, with D unclear. Trimming cost V 6 bases and J 3 bases, with 5 bases left between them. Germline V CDR1 and CDR2: KGHSH, LQKENI. CDR3 size: 12 residues. The CDR3 DNA follows: TGTGCCAGCTCGCGGTACACCGGGGAGCTGTTTTTT. Its protein product is CASSRYTGELFF.

This clone was recorded only once. V and J are TRBV4-2 and TRBJ2-1; maybe TRBD2 (5 bases). Germline loops: CDR1 LGHNA, CDR2 YNFKEQ. The CDR3 spans 15 residues. Trimming took 2 bases from V and 4 from J, leaving 12 bases between them. CDR3 protein: CASSQNRRTYNEQFF. DNA for the CDR3: TGTGCCAGCAGCCAAAATAGGAGGACTTACAATGAGCAGTTCTTC.

This clone was seen only a few times. The chain joins TRBV2 to TRBJ2-5; tentatively, D is TRBD2 (5 bases). In germline, CDR1 is SNHLY, CDR2 FYNNEI. This CDR3 spans 11 amino acids. V was pared by 7 bases and J by 10 bases, with 13 bases between. The CDR3 DNA follows: TGTGCCAGCACCGTTCGTACTAGCCAGTACTTC. Protein: CASTVRTSQYF. Based on the CDR3 plus reference TRBV2 and TRBJ2-5, the full variable domain is EPEVTQTPSHQVTQMGQEVILRCVPISNHLYFYWYRQILGQKVEFLVSFYNNEISEKSEIFDDQFSVERPDGSNFTLKIRSTKLEDSAMYFCASTVRTSQYFGPGTRLLVL.

V usage is TRBV7-2 and J usage is TRBJ1-6; D gene unclear. The germline V gene has CDR1 SGHTA and CDR2 FQGNSA. The CDR3 has 15 residues. The ends were cut back, 1 base at V and 10 bases at J, with 14 bases in the middle. CDR3 sequence (DNA): TGTGCCAGCAGCTTAGAAGGGATGGCGAGCTCACCCCTCCACTTT. Translated: CASSLEGMASSPLHF.

This clone occurred a few times. The V call is TRBV3-1 (or the pseudogene TRBV3-2), the J call TRBJ1-1, with TRBD1 as a possible D gene (5 bases). The CDR3 is 12 amino acids. In germline, CDR1 is LGHDT, CDR2 YNNKEL (reference sequence). The ends were cut back, 1 base at V and 11 bases at J, with 11 bases in the middle. CDR3 loop: CASSQGDRTAFF. Here the CDR3 DNA reads TGTGCCAGCAGCCAAGGGGACCGGACGGCTTTCTTT.

The chain has TRBV5-4 and TRBJ2-3; a weak D match, TRBD2 (5 bases). The CDR3 totals 15 residues. Germline CDR1 and CDR2: SGHNT and YYREEE (reference sequence). V gave up 3 bases and J gave up 1 base, with 12 bases separating them. The CDR3 spells CASSSLGLGTDTQYF. Here the CDR3 DNA reads TGTGCCAGCAGCTCCCTAGGACTTGGCACAGATACGCAGTATTTT.

J is TRBJ2-7 and V is TRBV5-6, with 10 bases lining up with TRBD1. Germline loops: CDR1 SGHDT, CDR2 YYEEEE. CDR3 length: 15 amino acids. V lost 0 bases, J lost 0 bases, and 0 bases stayed unmatched. The CDR3 sequence: CASSLGQGASYEQYF. The DNA for the CDR3 is TGTGCCAGCAGCTTGGGACAGGGGGCCTCCTACGAGCAGTACTTC.

This chain uses TRBV30 with TRBJ2-3, with D perhaps TRBD2 (5 bases). CDR3 length: 14 residues. The germline CDR1 and CDR2 sequences are GTSNPN and SVGIG (reference sequence). V lost 0 bases and J lost 2, with 9 bases in between. The CDR3 is CAWSVAELTDTQYF. CDR3 nucleotide sequence: TGTGCCTGGAGTGTAGCGGAACTCACAGATACGCAGTATTTT.

This chain connects TRBV6-1 to TRBJ1-2; weak D call: TRBD1 (5 bases). This CDR3 region has 14 residues. CDR1 is MNHNS, CDR2 SASEGT, per germline. The V and J ends lost 3 bases and 11 bases respectively, with 19 bases between them. The CDR3 nucleotides are TGTGCCAGCAGTGATCCGGGACGGTTGATGGGATACACCTTC. Translation gives CASSDPGRLMGYTF.